Below, 21 T cell receptor beta chains from the same sample are listed, as sequenced in a study of T-cell memory formation after mild COVID-19. TCRdb re-called the 5' RACE reads with MiXCR, one entry per CDR3 protein. In the table there are about 260,000 distinct CDR3 sequences, roughly 17% of which are singletons. The sequenced sample was PBMCs or a T cell subset sorted from them (not recorded which). All receptors derive from a man younger than 35 who had mild COVID-19 (a few samples of this study predate the infection). Cell type and time point are not known.

This clonotype was detected ten times or more. In DNA, the CDR3 is TGTGCCAGCAGCAACCTCGGGGGCTCCTACGAGCAGTACTTC. Protein sequence: CASSNLGGSYEQYF. The chain combines TRBV6-2 or TRBV6-3 with TRBJ2-7, with D perhaps matching TRBD2 (6 bases). The CDR3 length is 14 residues. The V gene lost 6 bases and the J gene lost 0 bases, with 12 bases spanning the gap. Germline V gives CDR1 MNHEY, CDR2 SVGEGT.

This clonotype was detected only once. V is TRBV4-3 and J is TRBJ1-1; D is possibly TRBD1 (6 bases). V was shortened by 1 base and J by 6 bases, with 12 bases between the two germline ends. The CDR3 is 14 residues long. Germline-derived CDR1 and CDR2 are LGHNA and YSLEER. The CDR3 sequence: CASSQGGQGPEAFF. The CDR3 bases are TGCGCCAGCAGCCAAGGGGGGCAGGGCCCTGAAGCTTTCTTT.

This clonotype was observed a few times. The J gene is TRBJ2-3, the V gene TRBV6-1; either TRBD1 or TRBD2 may supply D (5 bases each). This CDR3 contains 15 residues. CDR1 and CDR2 from the germline V gene are MNHNS and SASEGT. V was pared by 8 bases and J by 5 bases, with 20 bases between. The CDR3 DNA follows: TGTGCCAGCGGCTACCGGGACCCCGCAGGAGATACGCAGTATTTT. Its protein is CASGYRDPAGDTQYF.

This clonotype was detected only a few times. The chain employs TRBV12-3 or TRBV12-4 and TRBJ1-2, with D maybe TRBD1 (6 bases). Trimming pared 3 bases from V and 6 bases from J, leaving 8 bases between. The CDR3 totals 12 residues. The CDR3 sequence: CASSFGGDGYTF. The DNA of the CDR3 is TGTGCCAGCAGTTTCGGGGGCGATGGCTACACCTTC.

J is TRBJ2-7 and V is TRBV2; the D is unclear. In germline, CDR1 is SNHLY, CDR2 FYNNEI. The CDR3 covers 13 residues. The V end lost 7 bases, the J end lost 3 bases, and 13 bases lay between the germline ends. This CDR3 is CASIGEPRYEQYF. The CDR3 DNA follows: TGTGCCAGCATCGGAGAGCCCCGCTACGAGCAGTACTTC.

This clonotype has a handful of counts. This chain connects TRBV6-2 or TRBV6-3 to TRBJ2-1; tentative D call: TRBD2 (6 bases). The CDR3 extends over 13 amino acids. Germline CDR1 and CDR2: MNHEY and SVGEGT. V gave up 8 bases and J gave up 10 bases, with 18 bases separating them. CDR3 residues: CASLPRGSGEQFF. DNA of the CDR3: TGTGCCAGCCTCCCACGGGGGTCGGGGGAGCAGTTCTTC.

The chain links TRBV6-6 to TRBJ1-1; no definite D call. The CDR3 covers 13 residues. Germline CDR1 is MNHNY and CDR2 is SVGAGI (reference sequence). The V and J ends lost 3 bases and 11 bases respectively, with 16 bases between them. The CDR3 reads CASSYLLGLGAFF. CDR3 in DNA: TGTGCCAGCAGTTATTTGTTGGGCCTGGGGGCTTTCTTT.

This clonotype was seen only a few times. In DNA form, the CDR3 reads TGTGCCAGCAGCGCTCCGGGACAGGGGACCAATTCACCCCTCCACTTT. Translated: CASSAPGQGTNSPLHF. J is TRBJ1-6 and V is TRBV28; 10 bases fit TRBD1. Germline V CDR1 and CDR2: MDHEN, SYDVKM. CDR3 length equals 16 residues. With 6 bases clipped from V and 7 bases from J, the junction kept 9 bases outside the gene matches.

In the case of this clonotype: An end of the junction differs from the germline gene, which may be a read error. Here the CDR3 DNA reads TGCGCCAGCAGCTTGGCAAGGGCCGGTAGCGGGGAGCTGATTTTT. Its translation: CASSLARAGSGELIF. J is TRBJ2-2 and V is TRBV5-1, with TRBD2 matching over 8 bases. The germline V gene encodes CDR1 SGHRS and CDR2 YFSETQ. This CDR3 region has 15 residues.

This sequence joins TRBV3-2 and TRBJ2-7; TRBD2, the D gene given by the table, was not confirmed from the DNA. TRBV3-2 is given as a pseudogene. This CDR3 has 17 residues. CDR3 DNA: TGTGCCAGCAGCCGACTCGGGGGGGACGGTGGGCTCTACGAGCAGTACTTC. As protein: CASSRLGGDGGLYEQYF.

V is TRBV6-6 and J is TRBJ1-1, with 7 bases identical to TRBD1. Germline CDR1 and CDR2: MNHNY and SVGAGI (reference sequence). The CDR3 length is 15 residues. J lost 8 bases, V lost 5 bases, and 14 bases had no gene match. The CDR3 DNA sequence: TGTGCCAGCAGTAAAGCTAATATGGGGACAGACGAAGCTTTCTTT. Translation: CASSKANMGTDEAFF.

This clonotype turned up a few times. The rearrangement links TRBV5-4 to TRBJ1-1, with D possibly matching TRBD1 (6 bases). The CDR3 runs to 15 residues. The germline V gene encodes CDR1 SGHNT and CDR2 YYREEE (reference sequence). Trimming pared 4 bases from V and 0 bases from J, leaving 13 bases between. CDR3 residues: CASSRGQSLNTEAFF. DNA of the CDR3: TGTGCCAGCAGCAGAGGACAGTCCTTGAACACTGAAGCTTTCTTT.

There are a few counts of this clonotype. The chain couples TRBV28 to TRBJ1-5; D is unresolved. Germline assignment: CDR1 MDHEN and CDR2 SYDVKM. The V end lost 0 bases, the J end lost 3 bases, and 15 bases lay between the germline ends. This CDR3 region has 17 residues. CDR3 sequence (DNA): TGTGCCAGCAGTTTATGGAGTCAGAGAGGCAACAATCAGCCCCAGCATTTT. Its protein product is CASSLWSQRGNNQPQHF.

This clonotype was recorded many times. The chain employs TRBV5-1 and TRBJ1-1, with D hard to call. Trimming shortened V by 4 bases and J by 5 bases, and 15 bases separated the two germline ends. In germline, CDR1 is SGHRS, CDR2 YFSETQ. The CDR3 has 14 amino acids. CDR3 loop: CASSRTALGTEAFF. The CDR3 bases are TGCGCCAGCAGCCGGACGGCCTTGGGGACTGAAGCTTTCTTT. Supplemented by reference TRBV5-1 and TRBJ1-1, the full variable domain reads KAGVTQTPRYLIKTRGQQVTLSCSPISGHRSVSWYQQTPGQGLQFLFEYFSETQRNKGNFPGRFSGRQFSNSRSEMNVSTLELGDSALYLCASSRTALGTEAFFGQGTRLTVV.

The chain combines TRBV7-9 with TRBJ2-3; D may be TRBD1 (6 bases). This CDR3 comprises 15 residues. The germline V gene encodes CDR1 SEHNR and CDR2 FQNEAQ (reference sequence). Trimming removed 7 bases at V and 3 bases at J, with 17 bases between. Written as DNA, the CDR3 is TGTGCCAGCACCTCCTGGAAGAGGGGGACAGATACGCAGTATTTT. Protein product: CASTSWKRGTDTQYF. Using reference TRBV7-9 and TRBJ2-3 for the parts outside the CDR3, the full variable domain is DTGVSQNPRHKITKRGQNVTFRCDPISEHNRLYWYRQTLGQGPEFLTYFQNEAQLEKSRLLSDRFSAERPKGSFSTLEIQRTEQGDSAMYLCASTSWKRGTDTQYFGPGTRLTVL.

This clonotype was observed a handful of times. J is TRBJ2-4 and V is TRBV12-3 or TRBV12-4; TRBD1 is a possible D gene (6 bases). The CDR3 contains 13 residues. V lost 3 bases and J 9 bases, leaving 12 bases between the germline ends. The CDR3 is CASSFGGRGIQYF. The CDR3 bases are TGTGCCAGCAGTTTTGGGGGCCGGGGCATTCAGTACTTC.

This rearrangement joins TRBV18 to TRBJ2-6; D gene ambiguous. Deletions cut 3 bases from V and 0 bases from J, with 12 bases between. The CDR3 has 17 residues. Germline V gene data show CDR1 as KGHSH and CDR2 as LQKENI. CDR3 in amino acids: CASSPRRDNSGANVLTF. The DNA of the CDR3 is TGTGCCAGCTCACCTAGAAGAGATAACTCTGGGGCCAACGTCCTGACTTTC.

The chain combines TRBV5-6 with TRBJ2-4, with D hard to call. Germline V gene data show CDR1 as SGHDT and CDR2 as YYEEEE. V dropped 4 bases and J dropped 0 bases, with 17 bases sitting between them. CDR3 length equals 17 residues. The CDR3 is CASSKSYGRVAKNIQYF. The CDR3 nucleotides read TGTGCCAGCAGCAAGAGCTATGGTAGGGTAGCCAAAAACATTCAGTACTTC.

This clonotype was seen more than once but under ten times. This chain joins TRBV20-1 and TRBJ1-1; D call uncertain. CDR1 DFQATT and CDR2 SNEGSKA come from the germline V gene (reference sequence). The length of the CDR3 is 17 residues. With 4 bases removed from V and 0 bases from J, the gap between germline ends came to 21 bases. The CDR3 bases are TGCAGTGCTATTGGTCGTGGAACGCCCTGGATGAACACTGAAGCTTTCTTT. It yields the protein CSAIGRGTPWMNTEAFF.

This clonotype was counted only a few times. The chain combines TRBV7-9 with TRBJ2-7; a possible D gene is TRBD1 (6 bases). The CDR3 has 15 amino acids. The germline V gene has CDR1 SEHNR and CDR2 FQNEAQ (reference sequence). V lost 2 bases and J 0 bases, leaving 11 bases between the germline ends. The DNA of the CDR3 is TGTGCCAGCAGCTTACAGTGGACAGACTCCTACGAGCAGTACGTC. Translation: CASSLQWTDSYEQYV.

This clonotype was detected ten times or more. The chain uses TRBV7-9 and TRBJ1-1; D not resolved. This CDR3 spans 12 amino acids. Trimming stripped 1 base from V and 3 bases from J, with 3 bases between. The germline V gene has CDR1 SEHNR and CDR2 FQNEAQ (reference sequence). The DNA for the CDR3 is TGTGCCAGCAGCTTAGATTACACTGAAGCTTTCTTT. This encodes CASSLDYTEAFF.